This TCR beta chain was retrieved from a study of cytomegalovirus exposure and HLA in healthy donors. General study results and limits: Fewer N-insertions than the approximately 610-donor mean were reportedly shown by an Asian-associated ancestry cluster in a later analysis.

Germline V lookup: CDR1 MNHNS, CDR2 SASEGT. The ends were cut back, 8 bases at V and 6 bases at J, with 19 bases in the middle. CDR3 length equals 14 residues. Researchers ran the PCR with 60 Vbeta and 13 Jbeta primers. The table came from immunoSEQ multiplex PCR; TCRdb's copy has only in-frame clones and leaves some out. The repertoire consists of around 150,000 clones, with roughly 88% occurring once and the leading ten covering 6.4%. As for this clone: Its antigen is currently unknown.

The chain links TRBV6-1 to TRBJ1-1, with TRBD1 as a possible D gene (5 bases). Input material: PBMCs. This TCR was recovered from a man aged 50 to 60 in good health and CMV-seropositive. The CDR3, as DNA: TGTGCCAGCGAACAGCTGGAGGGACGCGCTGAAGCTTTCTTT. As protein: CASEQLEGRAEAFF.